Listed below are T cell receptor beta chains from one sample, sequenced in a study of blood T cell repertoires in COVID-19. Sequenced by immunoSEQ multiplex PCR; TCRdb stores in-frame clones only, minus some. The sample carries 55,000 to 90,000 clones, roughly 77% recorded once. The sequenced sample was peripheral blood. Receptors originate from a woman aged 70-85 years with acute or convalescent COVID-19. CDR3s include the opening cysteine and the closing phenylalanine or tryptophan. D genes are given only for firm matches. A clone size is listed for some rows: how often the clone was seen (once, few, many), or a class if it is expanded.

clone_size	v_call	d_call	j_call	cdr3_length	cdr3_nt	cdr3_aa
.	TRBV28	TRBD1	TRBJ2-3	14	TGTGCCAGCAAACGGACAGGATCCACAGATACGCAGTATTTT	CASKRTGSTDTQYF
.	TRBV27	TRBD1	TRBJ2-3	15	TGTGCCAGCAGTTTAACAGGGGGCGTAACAGATACGCAGTATTTT	CASSLTGGVTDTQYF
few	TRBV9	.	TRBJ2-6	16	TGTGCCAGCAGCGTACAGGCAAACTCTGGGGCCAACGTCCTGACTTTC	CASSVQANSGANVLTF
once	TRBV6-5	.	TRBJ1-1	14	TGTGCCAGCAGTTACGGGGGCCGGAGCACTGAAGCTTTCTTT	CASSYGGRSTEAFF
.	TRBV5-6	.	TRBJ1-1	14	TGTGCCAGCAGCTTGGCCGGGGATGCCACTGAAGCTTTCTTT	CASSLAGDATEAFF
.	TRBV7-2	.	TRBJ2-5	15	TGTGCCAGCAGCTTCTTCAGGAGCGGCTCAGAGACCCAGTACTTC	CASSFFRSGSETQYF
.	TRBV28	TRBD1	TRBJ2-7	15	TGTGCCAGCAGTTTAGCAGGGGGTGGGATATACGAGCAGTACTTC	CASSLAGGGIYEQYF
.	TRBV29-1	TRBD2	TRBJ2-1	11	TGCAGCGTTGAGCGGGAGGGCCTCCAGTTCTTC	CSVEREGLQFF
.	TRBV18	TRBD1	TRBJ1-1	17	TGTGCCAGCTCACAGAGATTACCGGGACAGGGGAACACTGAAGCTTTCTTT	CASSQRLPGQGNTEAFF
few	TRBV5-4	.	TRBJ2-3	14	TGTGCCAGCAGCTTGGACAGGGGCACAGATACGCAGTATTTT	CASSLDRGTDTQYF
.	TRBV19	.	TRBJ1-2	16	TGTGCCAGTAGTATCATAAACCAGGGGTCTAACTATGGCTACACCTTC	CASSIINQGSNYGYTF
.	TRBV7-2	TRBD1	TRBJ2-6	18	TGTGCCAGCAGCTTCTCTCGGGACAGATTTTCTGGGGCCAACGTCCTGACTTTC	CASSFSRDRFSGANVLTF
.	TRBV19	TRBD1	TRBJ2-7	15	TGTGCCAGTACCAATAGGCACAGGGGCCCCTACGAGCAGTACTTC	CASTNRHRGPYEQYF
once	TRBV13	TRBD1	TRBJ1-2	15	TGTGCCAGCAGCTTAGCCGGGACAGGGGGCTTTGGCTACACCTTC	CASSLAGTGGFGYTF
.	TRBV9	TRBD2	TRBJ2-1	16	TGTGCCAGCAGCGTAGCCGGTAGCGGGGGTTACAATGAGCAGTTCTTC	CASSVAGSGGYNEQFF
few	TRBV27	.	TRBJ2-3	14	TGTGCCAGCAGTTTGGGGGCCTACACAGATACGCAGTATTTT	CASSLGAYTDTQYF
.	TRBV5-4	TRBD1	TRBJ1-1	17	TGTGCCAGCAGTTCTGCCACTAACAGGGGACCGAACACTGAAGCTTTCTTT	CASSSATNRGPNTEAFF
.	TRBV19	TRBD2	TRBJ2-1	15	TGTGCCAGTAGCGGGACTAGCGGGAGTTTCGATGAGCAGTTCTTC	CASSGTSGSFDEQFF
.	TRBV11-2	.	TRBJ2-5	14	TGTGCCAGCAGCTTCTCGGGAAGTCAAGAGACCCAGTACTTC	CASSFSGSQETQYF
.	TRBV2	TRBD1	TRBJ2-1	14	TGTGCCAGCAGGAAGGGGGCTTCCTACAATGAGCAGTTCTTC	CASRKGASYNEQFF
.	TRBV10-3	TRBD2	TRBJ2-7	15	TGTGCCATCAGTCCAATCGTGAGCGGGGTCTACGAGCAGTACTTC	CAISPIVSGVYEQYF
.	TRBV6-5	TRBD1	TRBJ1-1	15	TGTGCCAGCAGTTACTCGACAGGGGCCCACACTGAAGCTTTCTTT	CASSYSTGAHTEAFF
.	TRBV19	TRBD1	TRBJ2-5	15	TGTGCCAGTAGTACCAGGACAGGGGGCCAAGAGACCCAGTACTTC	CASSTRTGGQETQYF
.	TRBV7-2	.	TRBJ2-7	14	TGTGCCAGCAGCTTATGGCCTCCAAACTACGAGCAGTACTTC	CASSLWPPNYEQYF
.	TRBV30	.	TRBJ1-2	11	TGTGCCTGGAGTACAAACTATGGCTACACCTTC	CAWSTNYGYTF
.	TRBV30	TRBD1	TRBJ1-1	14	TGTGCCTGGAGTACTACGGGGACAGGGGCAGGAGCTTTCTTT	CAWSTTGTGAGAFF
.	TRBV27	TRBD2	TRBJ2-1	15	TGTGCCAGCACTGGCTTAGCGGGAGGAGGGAATGAGCAGTTCTTC	CASTGLAGGGNEQFF
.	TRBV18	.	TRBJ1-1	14	TGTGCCAGCTCACCGAGCAGGGGAGACACTGAAGCTTTCTTT	CASSPSRGDTEAFF
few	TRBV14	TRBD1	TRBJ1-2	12	TGTGCCAGCAGCCAAGCGACAGGGGGCTACACCTTC	CASSQATGGYTF
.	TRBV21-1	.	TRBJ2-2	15	TGTGCCAGCAGCAGCGCTAGCGTCGAACACCGGGGAGCTGTTTTT	CASSSASVEHRGAVF
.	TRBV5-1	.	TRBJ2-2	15	TGCGCCAGCAGCTTGGTAACAGCGAACACCGGGGAGCTGTTTTTT	CASSLVTANTGELFF
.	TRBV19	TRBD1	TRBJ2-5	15	TGTGCCAGTCAGGACCCCGGGACAGGGGGGTTGGCCCAGTACTTC	CASQDPGTGGLAQYF
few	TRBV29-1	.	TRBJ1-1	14	TGCAGCGTTAGCCGAAGAACAGGGCCCACTGAAGCTTTCTTT	CSVSRRTGPTEAFF
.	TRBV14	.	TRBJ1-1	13	TGTGCCAGCAGCTTCGCCCGGGACACTGAAGCTTTCTTT	CASSFARDTEAFF
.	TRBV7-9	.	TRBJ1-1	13	TGTGCCAGCAGCGGAAGACAGAACACTGAAGCTTTCTTT	CASSGRQNTEAFF